The following is a T cell receptor beta chain sequence with its context. Antigen specificity is unknown. Each CDR3 protein is one row after TCRdb ran MiXCR on the reads. The repertoire holds over 250,000 distinct CDR3 sequences, with approximately 22% as singletons. Germline V CDR1 and CDR2: LNHDA, SQIVND (reference sequence). CDR3 size: 14 residues. V dropped 5 bases and J dropped 1 base, with 8 bases sitting between them. These data belong to a study of T cell repertoires in cytomegalovirus infection. Across the whole study: CMV epitopes that were recently identified and HLA-C-restricted were used alongside well-studied HLA-B-restricted ones. Public TCR beta signatures indicated both CMV infection and matching HLA type. Study-level results: In two of eight donors, the top clonotype was HLA-C-restricted CMV-specific. The cumulative frequency of public TCR beta families distinguished individuals who carried CMV together with the relevant HLA.

The genes are TRBV19 and TRBJ1-4; the D is unclear. This clonotype originated in a human donor in good health (CMV status not recorded). Some clones in this sample may be carry-over from other donors' samples. The source was cultured PBMCs, collected from culture after CMV antigen stimulation. The DNA for the CDR3 is TGTGCCAGTAGTCTTGGCCGAACTAATGAAAAACTGTTTTTT. Translated: CASSLGRTNEKLFF.